The sequence of this TCR beta chain was determined in a study of T cells in Graves' hyperthyroidism and ophthalmopathy. Study details: Before any treatment, at initial diagnosis, peripheral blood was collected. Study results and caveats: Most expanded thyroid clonotypes above 0.001 also appeared in blood.

Patients having uncontrolled infection, another autoimmune disease, pregnancy or lactation were not included. Trimming took 6 bases from V and 3 from J; bases not matched to a gene: 7. This CDR3 region has 14 residues. Germline values: CDR1 MDHEN, CDR2 SYDVKM. Researchers amplified the TCR beta CDR3 regions from RNA transcripts. TCR CDR3 regions were first amplified by RT-PCR with HTBI primers. A single record per CDR3 protein comes from TCRdb applying MiXCR to the multiplex PCR reads. This sample has over 500,000 distinct CDR3 sequences, with about 16% found just once. This clonotype was recorded many times. The antigen is not known.

The sample taken for sequencing was blood. The origin of this receptor is a woman aged 30 to 39 with Graves' ophthalmopathy. V gene TRBV28 combines with J gene TRBJ2-7, with 8 bases matching TRBD1. As DNA, the CDR3 is TGTGCCAGCAGACCCCGACAGGGGAACTACGAGCAGTACTTC. Its protein product is CASRPRQGNYEQYF.